This T cell receptor beta chain was recovered during a study of beta chain features in type 1 diabetes. Overall study findings and caveats: TCRB CDR3s were moderately but significantly shorter in Type 1 diabetes patients in all four CD4+ subsets.

The junction had 5 bases not matched to a gene; V was cut back by 4 bases and J by 2 bases. The germline V gene has CDR1 SGHNT and CDR2 YYREEE (reference sequence). The CDR3 loop spans 15 amino acids. This clone appeared a few times. Its cognate antigen is unknown. Expressed TCRB transcripts got sequenced, as all isolated RNA was reverse transcribed. Only in-frame clones appear in the TCRdb table, and some are missing; sequencing was by immunoSEQ multiplex PCR. This table holds approximately 270,000 clones, roughly an eighth found once. The sequenced material came from naive CD4+ T cells from blood. This chain uses TRBV5-4 with TRBJ1-5; 8 bases align to TRBD1. The TCR sequence derives from a man aged 30-40 years with type 1 diabetes. The CDR3 loop is CASSLQGGGNQPQHF. The CDR3 nucleotides are TGTGCCAGCAGCCTACAGGGGGGAGGCAATCAGCCCCAGCATTTT.